These T cell receptor beta chains were read from a single sample in a study of vaccination and CD4 T cells after COVID-19. Their specific antigens are unknown. TCRdb processed the PCR reads anew with MiXCR; each CDR3 protein has one entry. The table records roughly 15,000 distinct CDR3 sequences, around 60% of them present only once. The sequencing sample was made of CD4+ T cells from blood, cultured in vitro. The receptors were gathered from a human donor who had recovered from COVID-19. Both conserved end residues are part of each CDR3.

CASSLIGGSRETQYF,TRBV11-1,15
CASSLRQPNTEAFF,TRBV7-8,14
CSTRGREDSPLHF,TRBV20-1,13
CASSLDLRDTQYF,TRBV11-2,13
CSVEEGTGNYEQYF,TRBV29-1,14
CASSKGGRAGAYEQYF,TRBV7-2,16
CASSYSSAQATDTQYF,TRBV6-2/TRBV6-3,16
CASRGRVTQYF,TRBV27,11
CASSAGNGKPQHF,TRBV7-6,13
CASSYSTTPFYGYTF,TRBV6-5,15
CSASPTGGALDYGYTF,TRBV20-1,16
CSARTPLGVPDTQYF,TRBV20-1,15
CASSLNSGVTEAFF,TRBV12-3/TRBV12-4,14
CATTAGGSFQETQYF,TRBV5-1,15
CASSLSGSTYNEQFF,TRBV7-8,15
CSARGPGGDEQFF,TRBV20-1,13
CASRPGARADTQYF,TRBV6-1,14
CATQNTQYNEQFF,TRBV6-1,13
CASSLAGTISYNEQFF,TRBV11-2,16
CASRRQGADYGYTF,TRBV19,14
CASIKGRMNTEAFF,TRBV27,14
CASSLQGTEAFF,TRBV19,12
CASSLDSYGYTF,TRBV5-1,12
CATTTAYNEQFF,TRBV12-3/TRBV12-4,12
CASHKNTEAFF,TRBV27,11
CATSDRGTSGIFTDTQYF,TRBV24-1,18
CASSIQGSSNQPQHF,TRBV28,15
CASSLVGGADSPLHF,TRBV7-2,15
CASSPPYTGSAKNIQYF,TRBV27,17
CASSLQIGGTEAFF,TRBV11-3,14
CASRGPGQPQHF,TRBV28,12
CASSGGNMNTEAFF,TRBV6-2/TRBV6-3,14
CASSSDRGDETQYF,TRBV6-5,14
CASSPGGGTTYEQYF,TRBV6-1,15
CASSPVGGMSYTF,TRBV7-9,13
CSAPLYNEQFF,TRBV20-1,11
CSVSGGATEAFF,TRBV20-1,12
CASSYRQGANQPQHF,TRBV6-5,15
CAWSPYPGGTEAFF,TRBV30,14
CSATSSGTGFNSPLHF,TRBV20-1,16
CASSGTGGNEQFF,TRBV19,13